This TCR beta chain was identified during a study of tumor-infiltrating lymphocytes in localized non-small cell lung cancer (dated by TCRdb to the early 2020s). Study-level background: Several histologies were represented in the cohort, which also included both smokers and never-smokers as well as patients whose samples were collected after neoadjuvant chemotherapy. Each patient contributed resected tumor tissue and uninvolved lung tissue from the same patient, described as non-adjacent to the tumor. Flow cytometry, multiplex immunofluorescence, RNA-seq, exome sequencing and proteomics were applied to the same patients as TCR sequencing, which was one of several integrated assays. In total, the ICON cohort consisted of over a hundred surgical patients with localized non-small cell lung cancer who had their tumors resected. The paired tumor versus uninvolved lung comparison of immunoSEQ T-cell fraction included around 55 patients.

From V the trimming removes 5 bases and from J it removes 5 bases, while the gene matches leave 5 bases of the junction unaccounted for. The CDR3 sequence holds 14 residues, the cysteine and phenylalanine included. Only CDR3 DNA remains: 42 bases, in frame from the first base. CDR1 and CDR2 (LGHNA, YSLEER) derive from the germline V gene. The T-cell fraction in tumor and uninvolved lung tissue was provided by TCR sequencing with the immunoSEQ assay. Concerning the study's data processing: For survival analysis, patients were divided into high (upper tertile) and low (lower two tertiles) T-cell fraction groups, which were compared by log-rank test. A signed-rank test was used to test differences in T-cell fraction between paired tumor and uninvolved lung samples. What TCRdb holds here is the immuneACCESS table cut down to in-frame rearrangements. Part of the clones is not present; checked against another copy, under half of the missing clones reflect an unresolved V gene, and the others are unexplained. The DNA was the basis for D and trimming; V, J and clone size are from that table. The sample has some 11,000 clones on record, roughly 60% of them singletons. The biggest ten clones account for less than 9.5% of the sample.

Overall study results and their limits: No difference in TCR-derived T-cell fraction was observed between the flow cytometry-defined immunotypes IM1 (good prognosis) and IM2 (poor prognosis). Different pieces of the same tissue were used for different assays, so technical variation could not be separated from intratumor heterogeneity. In line with immunofluorescence CD3 counts, TCRbeta sequencing supported higher T cell infiltration in tumors compared with uninvolved lung tissue. Tumor T-cell fraction from TCR sequencing was not associated with recurrence-free survival (p = 0.61). Assay coverage varied across patients depending on available tissue quantity, so only a subset of the cohort had TCR sequencing.

Patient enrollment in ICON started in the first half of 2016, and the final patient was enrolled in the second half of 2018. From a subcohort of 60 to 90 patients, fresh tumor and matched uninvolved tissue were collected for in-depth immune analyses, including TCR sequencing. TCR sequencing was performed on DNA isolated from bulk tissue, without cell sorting. This clone is deemed large (0.1 to 1%). The antigen it recognizes is unknown. Qualities for individual bases were not recorded, and no much larger clone is one base off. This receptor was taken from a human donor with non-small cell lung cancer. Recombination linked TRBV4-3 to TRBJ1-2; TRBD1 lines up with 10 middle nucleotides. The material sequenced was lung tumor tissue. The sequenced DNA: TGCGCCAGCAGCTCCCGACAGGGGGCGTATGGCTACACCTTC. Its protein is CASSSRQGAYGYTF.